A single sample gave rise to the 27 T cell receptor beta chains below, sequenced in a study of shared clonotypes between healthy human individuals. TCRdb keeps only in-frame clones here, not all; method: immunoSEQ multiplex PCR. The sample contains some 2,000,000 clones, roughly 94% of which appear only once. Input material: naive CD4+ T cells sorted from blood. Indicated subset: CD45RA+ positively selected. The receptor source for this set is a man aged 18 to 29 in good health.

V gene TRBV18 combines with J gene TRBJ2-5; no clear D. Trimming stripped 8 bases from V and 1 base from J, with 14 bases between. There are 14 residues in the CDR3. Germline V lookup: CDR1 KGHSH, CDR2 LQKENI. CDR3 region: CASHSPRVQETQYF. CDR3 DNA: TGTGCCAGCCACTCACCCCGAGTCCAAGAGACCCAGTACTTC.

The chain is built from TRBV5-1 and TRBJ2-2; no clear D gene. V lost 0 bases and J 4 bases, leaving 10 bases between the germline ends. The CDR3 has 15 amino acids. Looked up from germline, CDR1 is SGHRS and CDR2 is YFSETQ. The CDR3 loop is CASSLDPAPTGELFF. CDR3 in DNA: TGCGCCAGCAGCTTGGACCCAGCGCCCACCGGGGAGCTGTTTTTT.

For the CDR3, the DNA is TGTGCCAGCAGCTTAGCGGAAGCGGGAGGCGCAGATACGCAGTATTTT. It is translated as CASSLAEAGGADTQYF. The chain couples TRBV7-8 to TRBJ2-3; 9 bases are a match to TRBD2. The CDR3 consists of 16 residues. CDR1 is SGHVS and CDR2 is FQNEAQ in the germline V gene. V trimming: 0 bases; J trimming: 4 bases; junction bases outside the gene matches: 5.

The chain recombines TRBV7-8 with TRBJ2-3; the match to TRBD2 covers 8 bases. With 5 bases clipped from V and 2 bases from J, the junction kept 9 bases outside the gene matches. Germline V gene data show CDR1 as SGHVS and CDR2 as FQNEAQ. CDR3 length: 16 amino acids. The CDR3 here is CASSPGVAGFTDTQYF. The CDR3 DNA reads as TGTGCCAGCAGCCCAGGGGTAGCGGGATTCACAGATACGCAGTATTTT.

The chain recombines TRBV10-3 with TRBJ2-2, with no clear D. The CDR3 runs 14 residues. Germline V gene data show CDR1 as ENHRY and CDR2 as SYGVKD. With 11 bases removed from V and 3 bases from J, the gap between germline ends came to 16 bases. CDR3 residues: CASRVGADTGELFF. CDR3 nucleotides: TGTGCCTCCCGTGTAGGTGCGGACACCGGGGAGCTGTTTTTT.

The chain has TRBV2 and TRBJ2-1; 15 bases align to TRBD2. Germline CDR1 and CDR2: SNHLY and FYNNEI. V shed 5 bases and J 15 bases; nucleotides not matched to a gene: 8. The CDR3 runs to 14 residues. CDR3 DNA sequence: TGTGCCAGCAGTCCGGGACTAGCGGGAGGAAGGGGGTTCTTC. Its translation is CASSPGLAGGRGFF.

This chain connects TRBV9 to TRBJ1-2; unclear D gene. V was clipped by 3 bases and J by 8 bases, with 8 bases between them. This CDR3 has 11 amino acids. Looked up from germline, CDR1 is SGDLS and CDR2 is YYNGEE. The CDR3 DNA sequence: TGTGCCAGCAGCGAGCCGAGGGGCTACACCTTC. Its protein is CASSEPRGYTF.

The J gene is TRBJ1-3, the V gene TRBV28; possibly TRBD1 for D (5 bases). V was trimmed by 6 bases and J by 1 base, leaving 19 bases between them. The CDR3 runs to 17 residues. Per germline, CDR1 MDHEN and CDR2 SYDVKM. This chain's CDR3 is CASRDIQRGGSGNTIYF. The CDR3 nucleotides are TGTGCCAGCAGGGACATACAGAGAGGAGGATCTGGAAACACCATATATTTT.

This clone appeared once. The rearrangement uses TRBV28 and TRBJ2-3, with TRBD2 matching over 7 bases. J lost 5 bases, V lost 5 bases, and 4 bases had no gene match. CDR1 and CDR2 (germline): MDHEN, SYDVKM. CDR3 length: 13 amino acids. The chain's CDR3 is CASSSGVRDTQYF. The CDR3 nucleotides are TGTGCCAGCAGTAGCGGGGTTAGAGATACGCAGTATTTT.

This clone was counted once. This rearrangement joins TRBV29-1 to TRBJ2-4, with a possible D match to TRBD1 (6 bases). CDR1 and CDR2 from the germline V gene are SQVTM and ANQGSEA. The CDR3 runs 15 residues. Deletions cut 4 bases from V and 1 base from J, with 14 bases between. Here the CDR3 reads CSVGGGEGAKNIQYF. As DNA, the CDR3 is TGCAGCGTTGGAGGGGGTGAGGGCGCCAAAAACATTCAGTACTTC.

This clone was detected only once. The genes are TRBV11-2 and TRBJ2-1; D unresolved. Trimming took off 0 bases at V and 6 bases at J, with 9 bases between the two ends. The CDR3 totals 14 residues. Germline V gene lookup returns CDR1 SGHAT and CDR2 FQNNGV. The CDR3 sequence is CASSLDHGLNEQFF. CDR3 DNA: TGTGCCAGCAGCTTAGATCACGGCCTCAATGAGCAGTTCTTC.

The chain carries TRBV5-1 and TRBJ2-7; D possibly matches TRBD1 or TRBD2 (5 bases each). The CDR3 runs 13 residues. Germline V CDR1 and CDR2: SGHRS, YFSETQ. The V end lost 3 bases, the J end lost 3 bases, and 10 bases lay between the germline ends. CDR3 DNA: TGCGCCAGCAGCTCAAGGGGAGTCTACGAGCAGTACTTC. Encoded protein: CASSSRGVYEQYF.

On this clone itself: Given a much more abundant clone one base away, this may be a read error. Other DNA sequences in the sample encode the same CDR3. This chain uses TRBV18 with TRBJ1-1, with 9 bases aligning to TRBD1. With 0 bases clipped from V and 1 base from J, the junction kept 0 bases outside the gene matches. The germline V gene has CDR1 KGHSH and CDR2 LQKENI. The CDR3 totals 15 residues. In DNA form, the CDR3 reads TGTGCCAGCTCACCACCGGGACAGGGGAACACTGAAGCTTTCTTT. Residues: CASSPPGQGNTEAFF.

In its sample, this clone was seen once. The genes are TRBV10-3 and TRBJ1-4; TRBD1 agrees at 10 bases. The junction had 3 bases not matched to a gene; V was cut back by 2 bases and J by 6 bases. CDR1 ENHRY and CDR2 SYGVKD come from the germline V gene. The CDR3 spans 15 residues. CDR3 protein: CAISERQGAYEKLFF. Here the CDR3 DNA reads TGTGCCATCAGTGAGCGACAGGGGGCTTATGAAAAACTGTTTTTT.

The rearrangement links TRBV7-8 to TRBJ1-5; 9 bases match TRBD1. The V segment lost 1 base and the J segment 9 bases; nucleotides outside the gene matches: 1. Germline V gene sequence: CDR1 SGHVS, CDR2 FQNEAQ. The CDR3 consists of 13 residues. CDR3 protein: CASSLDRGRPQHF. CDR3 nucleotides: TGTGCCAGCAGCTTAGACAGGGGGCGGCCCCAGCATTTT. The full variable domain, completed using reference TRBV7-8 and TRBJ1-5, is GAGVSQSPRYKVAKRGQDVALRCDPISGHVSLFWYQQALGQGPEFLTYFQNEAQLDKSGLPSDRFFAERPEGSVSTLKIQRTQQEDSAVYLCASSLDRGRPQHFGDGTRLSIL.

This rearrangement joins TRBV9 to TRBJ2-5; no definite D call. The J call may be incorrect, as the DNA end agrees better with TRBJ2-7. CDR3 size: 17 residues. The germline gives CDR1 SGDLS, CDR2 YYNGEE. In nucleotides, the CDR3 is TGTGCCAGCAGCTATGGTCTAAGCCTCCTGCGTGGTCTCGAGCAGTACTTC. Translating it yields CASSYGLSLLRGLEQYF.

The chain combines TRBV11-2 with TRBJ2-1, with 7 bases lining up with TRBD2. V shed 6 bases and J 0 bases; nucleotides not matched to a gene: 17. CDR3 length equals 19 residues. Germline CDR1 is SGHAT and CDR2 is FQNNGV. CDR3: CASSRAKNSGLSSYNEQFF. The CDR3 nucleotides are TGTGCCAGCAGTCGCGCCAAAAATAGCGGGTTGAGCTCCTACAATGAGCAGTTCTTC.

Here the CDR3 DNA reads TGCGCCAGCAGCTGGGGACAGGGGAACGACGAGCAGTACTTC. Protein: CASSWGQGNDEQYF. The V and J genes are TRBV5-1 and TRBJ2-7, with 10 bases fitting TRBD1. Germline lookup yields CDR1 SGHRS and CDR2 YFSETQ. V lost 3 bases and J lost 5; bases outside the gene matches: 5. CDR3 length equals 14 residues.

The chain has TRBV5-4 and TRBJ2-1; D is uncertain. The CDR3 runs to 16 residues. Trimming took off 4 bases at V and 5 bases at J, with 19 bases between the two ends. Germline assignment: CDR1 SGHNT and CDR2 YYREEE (reference sequence). CDR3 loop: CASSTYTSPLNNEQFF. CDR3 nucleotides: TGTGCCAGCAGCACCTACACAAGTCCCCTAAACAATGAGCAGTTCTTC.

The V call is TRBV4-3, the J call TRBJ1-1; tentatively, D is TRBD1 (5 bases). Germline CDR1 and CDR2: LGHNA and YSLEER. The V and J ends lost 3 bases and 11 bases respectively, with 10 bases between them. This CDR3 is built from 11 residues. CDR3 nucleotide sequence: TGCGCCAGCAGCCAGGGGGGACCCGCTTTCTTT. Its translation: CASSQGGPAFF.

The V call is TRBV5-4, the J call TRBJ2-5; perhaps D is TRBD1 or TRBD2 (6 bases each). Trimming stripped 0 bases from V and 5 bases from J, with 17 bases between. Germline-derived CDR1 and CDR2 are SGHNT and YYREEE (reference sequence). CDR3 length: 16 amino acids. CDR3: CASSLEAWGARETQYF. As DNA, the CDR3 is TGTGCCAGCAGCTTGGAGGCATGGGGGGCGCGGGAGACCCAGTACTTC.

This chain links TRBV30 with TRBJ1-1; 8 bases line up with TRBD1. This CDR3 comprises 13 residues. Germline V lookup: CDR1 GTSNPN, CDR2 SVGIG (reference sequence). The V gene end was trimmed by 7 bases and the J gene end by 0 bases; junction bases not matched to a gene: 4. In DNA form, the CDR3 reads TGTGCCTCTTGGACAGGGATGAACACTGAAGCTTTCTTT. Translated, it gives CASWTGMNTEAFF.

This clone was picked up one time. This chain joins TRBV5-5 and TRBJ2-2; TRBD1 matches at 9 bases. V lost 4 bases and J lost 0; bases outside the gene matches: 16. CDR3 size: 20 residues. Germline V gene sequence: CDR1 SGHKS, CDR2 YYEKEE (reference sequence). The CDR3: CASSRSWDRARSSNTGELFF. The CDR3 DNA follows: TGTGCCAGCAGCCGCAGCTGGGACAGGGCCCGATCATCGAACACCGGGGAGCTGTTTTTT.

CDR3 amino acids: CASSDSGQPQHF. CDR3 nucleotide sequence: TGTGCCAGCAGTGACTCCGGTCAGCCCCAGCATTTT. The chain carries TRBV6-4 and TRBJ1-5; D is unresolved. Germline CDR1 and CDR2: MRHNA and SNTAGT. V lost 0 bases and J 6 bases, leaving 3 bases between the germline ends. The CDR3 extends over 12 amino acids.

The V gene is TRBV11-2, the J gene TRBJ2-7, with D unclear. Germline V CDR1 and CDR2: SGHAT, FQNNGV. Deletions cut 1 base from V and 1 base from J, with 8 bases between. This CDR3 spans 14 amino acids. This chain's CDR3 is CASSLAVASYEQYF. In DNA form, the CDR3 reads TGTGCCAGCAGCTTAGCAGTGGCGTCCTACGAGCAGTACTTC.

This rearrangement joins TRBV2 to TRBJ1-1; TRBD1 agrees at 7 bases. V dropped 4 bases and J dropped 0; count of bases not matched to a gene: 8. Germline loops: CDR1 SNHLY, CDR2 FYNNEI. This CDR3 has 16 residues. DNA for the CDR3: TGTGCCAGCAGTGGACAGGGAACGTTACTGAACACTGAAGCTTTCTTT. It specifies CASSGQGTLLNTEAFF.

This chain connects TRBV6-5 to TRBJ2-7, with D possibly being TRBD2 (5 bases). V lost 6 bases and J 2 bases, leaving 11 bases between the germline ends. Germline-derived CDR1 and CDR2 are MNHEY and SVGAGI. This CDR3 is 13 amino acids long. As DNA, the CDR3 is TGTGCCAGCAGGGGCGGGCCCCCCTACGAGCAGTACTTC. It specifies CASRGGPPYEQYF.